This T cell receptor (beta chain) is from a study of T cells after somatic rescue of genetic block. Trimming took 6 bases from V and 3 from J; bases not matched to a gene: 10. CDR3 size: 15 residues. Germline CDR1 is WNHNN and CDR2 is SYGVQD (reference sequence). In its sample, this clone was seen a few times. Assay used: immunoSEQ multiplex PCR; TCRdb lists only in-frame clones, some missing. The sample lists more than 70,000 clones; 85% to 90% were seen once. This TCR was recovered from a woman younger than 30. Material: peripheral blood mononuclear cells (PBMCs). The V call is TRBV10-1, the J call TRBJ2-7; 8 bases line up with TRBD1. CDR3 protein: CASSRGAGGIYEQYF. The CDR3 nucleotides read TGCGCCAGCAGCCGCGGGGCAGGGGGCATCTACGAGCAGTACTTC.